The next 23 T cell receptor beta chains were all read from a single sample in a study of cytomegalovirus exposure and HLA in healthy donors. Data came from immunoSEQ multiplex PCR; TCRdb stores just in-frame clones and leaves some out. The table lists over 150,000 clones, 80% to 85% of them singletons, with approximately 3% in the top ten. The source material was PBMCs. All receptors derive from a woman between 18 and 30 years old in good health and CMV-seropositive.

The chain carries TRBV7-6 and TRBJ2-1; 15 nucleotides align to TRBD2. V trimming: 1 base; J trimming: 9 bases; junction bases outside the gene matches: 7. This CDR3 region has 17 residues. Germline V gene sequence: CDR1 SGHVS, CDR2 FNYEAQ. The CDR3 region is CASSLVGTSGGIGEQFF. The CDR3 nucleotides are TGTGCCAGCAGCTTAGTCGGGACTAGCGGGGGGATCGGTGAGCAGTTCTTC.

The V gene is TRBV5-1, the J gene TRBJ2-7; 13 bases map to TRBD2. CDR1 is SGHRS, CDR2 YFSETQ, per germline. J gave up 5 bases and V 3 bases, and 2 bases lay outside the gene matches. The CDR3 is 14 residues long. The CDR3 region has the DNA TGCGCCAGCAGCTGGACTAGCGGGGGCCACGAGCAGTACTTC. Amino acid sequence: CASSWTSGGHEQYF.

This chain joins TRBV7-6 and TRBJ2-7; 7 bases map to TRBD2. The CDR3 extends over 14 amino acids. V lost 6 bases to trimming and J lost 0 bases; unmatched junction nucleotides: 5. Germline CDR1 reads SGHVS; CDR2 reads FNYEAQ. This CDR3 reads CASSSREDSYEQYF. The CDR3 nucleotides read TGTGCCAGCAGTTCCCGGGAGGACTCCTACGAGCAGTACTTC.

The chain recombines TRBV27 with TRBJ2-3, with 13 nucleotides matching TRBD2. With V trimmed by 10 bases and J by 4 bases, 8 bases remained unmatched. The CDR3 length is 15 residues. Germline-derived CDR1 and CDR2 are MNHEY and SMNVEV (reference sequence). The CDR3 region has the DNA TGTGCCACCTCACGACTAGCGGGGGGATCAGATACGCAGTATTTT. Protein: CATSRLAGGSDTQYF.

V and J are TRBV28 and TRBJ1-3, with a possible D match to TRBD1 (6 bases). This CDR3 is 17 amino acids long. V shed 8 bases and J shed 1 base, with 21 bases lying between them. CDR1 and CDR2 from the germline V gene are MDHEN and SYDVKM. The CDR3 is CASSPLDRQTSGNTIYF. The CDR3 DNA sequence: TGTGCCAGCTCCCCTCTCGACAGGCAAACTTCTGGAAACACCATATATTTT.

The genes are TRBV5-1 and TRBJ2-7; D call uncertain. V was clipped by 0 bases and J by 2 bases, with 9 bases between them. Germline V lookup: CDR1 SGHRS, CDR2 YFSETQ. The CDR3 is made up of 14 amino acids. Here the CDR3 reads CASSLGYRTYEQYF. In nucleotides, the CDR3 is TGCGCCAGCAGCTTGGGTTACAGAACCTACGAGCAGTACTTC.

This sequence joins TRBV9 and TRBJ2-2, with a possible D match to TRBD1 (6 bases). Deletions cut 5 bases from V and 9 bases from J, with 8 bases between. CDR1 and CDR2 from the germline V gene are SGDLS and YYNGEE. CDR3 length: 11 residues. The CDR3 protein is CASRGARELFF. CDR3 in DNA: TGTGCCAGCAGGGGGGCCCGGGAGCTGTTTTTT.

The chain uses TRBV4-1 and TRBJ1-2; 11 positions match TRBD1. Germline CDR1 and CDR2: MGHRA and YSYEKL. The CDR3 length is 18 residues. The V gene end was trimmed by 0 bases and the J gene end by 7 bases; junction bases not matched to a gene: 13. The CDR3 here is CASSQEPTGQGALRGYTF. The CDR3 nucleotides are TGCGCCAGCAGCCAAGAACCAACCGGACAGGGGGCGCTTCGTGGCTACACCTTC.

On this clone: This sample also contains other DNA sequences that code for the same CDR3. The V gene is TRBV18, the J gene TRBJ1-6, with D hard to call. CDR1 is KGHSH and CDR2 is LQKENI in the germline V gene. Trimming left V 3 bases short and J 3 bases short, with 6 bases between. The CDR3 covers 14 residues. The CDR3 DNA follows: TGTGCCAGCTCACCGGCGGACTATAATTCACCCCTCCACTTT. Protein sequence: CASSPADYNSPLHF.

A few counts support this clone. This chain connects TRBV20-1 to TRBJ1-5; 10 nucleotides agree with TRBD1. The CDR3 has 11 residues. Germline CDR1 DFQATT, CDR2 SNEGSKA (reference sequence). Losses at the gene ends were 5 bases for V and 10 bases for J; bases not matched to a gene: 2. Here the CDR3 reads CSAGQGDPQHF. The CDR3 DNA reads as TGCAGTGCTGGACAGGGGGACCCCCAGCATTTT.

The chain recombines TRBV2 with TRBJ2-7; 14 bases line up with TRBD2. This CDR3 spans 17 amino acids. V lost 6 bases to trimming and J lost 2 bases; unmatched junction nucleotides: 9. The germline CDR1 and CDR2 sequences are SNHLY and FYNNEI. CDR3 in amino acids: CASSRTSGGPSAYEQYF. In DNA, the CDR3 is TGTGCCAGCAGCCGGACTAGCGGGGGGCCTTCCGCCTACGAGCAGTACTTC.

The rearrangement uses TRBV27 and TRBJ1-1; the D gene is possibly TRBD1 (5 bases). The CDR3 runs to 12 residues. The germline CDR1 and CDR2 sequences are MNHEY and SMNVEV (reference sequence). V was pared by 5 bases and J by 8 bases, with 12 bases between. CDR3 in amino acids: CASSPGGREAFF. CDR3 coding DNA: TGTGCCAGCAGTCCCGGGGGTAGGGAAGCTTTCTTT.

This chain joins TRBV4-1 and TRBJ2-2; TRBD1 might be the D (6 bases). Between the trimmed V and J ends, which lost 1 base and 5 bases, there was a span of 8 bases. Germline V gene lookup returns CDR1 MGHRA and CDR2 YSYEKL. The CDR3 consists of 14 residues. The CDR3 DNA reads as TGCGCCAGCAGCCAAGGGGGGCATACCGGGGAGCTGTTTTTT. This sequence encodes CASSQGGHTGELFF.

V usage is TRBV10-3 and J usage is TRBJ1-3; D possibly corresponds to TRBD1 (5 bases). Trimming shortened V by 0 bases and J by 0 bases, and 9 bases separated the two germline ends. Germline V gene sequence: CDR1 ENHRY, CDR2 SYGVKD. This CDR3 is 16 amino acids long. The CDR3 DNA reads TGTGCCATCAGTGAGTCGCAGGGCGGCTCTGGAAACACCATATATTTT. This gives the protein CAISESQGGSGNTIYF.

J is TRBJ1-2 and V is TRBV6-5, with D perhaps matching TRBD1 (5 bases). Between the trimmed V and J ends, which lost 1 base and 2 bases, there was a span of 11 bases. CDR1 is MNHEY, CDR2 SVGAGI, per germline. CDR3 length equals 15 residues. This CDR3 is CASSYLFRVNYGYTF. For the CDR3, the DNA is TGTGCCAGCAGTTACTTGTTCAGGGTGAACTATGGCTACACCTTC.

V usage is TRBV7-8 and J usage is TRBJ1-2; D gene uncertain. Trimming took off 5 bases at V and 1 base at J, with 11 bases between the two ends. From germline, CDR1 is SGHVS and CDR2 FQNEAQ. This CDR3 spans 14 amino acids. This CDR3 is CASSTDGSNYGYTF. The DNA of the CDR3 is TGTGCCAGCAGCACCGACGGGAGTAACTATGGCTACACCTTC. The complete variable domain, with remaining parts taken from reference TRBV7-8 and TRBJ1-2, reads GAGVSQSPRYKVAKRGQDVALRCDPISGHVSLFWYQQALGQGPEFLTYFQNEAQLDKSGLPSDRFFAERPEGSVSTLKIQRTQQEDSAVYLCASSTDGSNYGYTFGSGTRLTVV.

The chain combines TRBV7-2 with TRBJ1-3; 7 bases are a match to TRBD1. V shed 5 bases and J 0 bases; nucleotides not matched to a gene: 10. CDR1 SGHTA and CDR2 FQGNSA come from the germline V gene. This CDR3 is built from 17 residues. The CDR3: CASSAQLGQPSGNTIYF. The CDR3 DNA sequence: TGTGCCAGCAGCGCCCAACTGGGACAGCCCTCTGGAAACACCATATATTTT.

The V gene is TRBV18, the J gene TRBJ2-5; 9 bases fit TRBD1. The germline V gene encodes CDR1 KGHSH and CDR2 LQKENI. V was pared by 6 bases and J by 3 bases, with 11 bases of the junction left unmatched. This CDR3 contains 16 residues. CDR3 amino acids: CASSHLYGQGKETQYF. Written as DNA, the CDR3 is TGTGCCAGCTCGCACCTGTACGGACAGGGGAAAGAGACCCAGTACTTC.

This chain links TRBV4-2 with TRBJ2-7; tentative D call: TRBD1 (5 bases). Germline CDR1 is LGHNA and CDR2 is YNFKEQ. V lost 1 base to trimming and J lost 2 bases, with 18 bases between them. CDR3 length: 17 residues. The CDR3 region has the DNA TGTGCCAGCAGCCAAGGTTTTGGTAGGGGAACAACCTACGAGCAGTACTTC. This translates into CASSQGFGRGTTYEQYF.

The genes are TRBV4-1 and TRBJ1-1; D is ambiguous. V lost 0 bases, J lost 0 bases, and 14 bases lay in between. Germline assignment: CDR1 MGHRA and CDR2 YSYEKL. The CDR3 loop spans 17 amino acids. The DNA for the CDR3 is TGCGCCAGCAGCCAAGATCTGCTGCAGCGCCTGAACACTGAAGCTTTCTTT. Protein: CASSQDLLQRLNTEAFF.

This clone was picked up one time. The same CDR3 is also encoded by other DNA sequences in this sample. The V call is TRBV2, the J call TRBJ1-6, with 9 bases aligning to TRBD1. The CDR3 totals 15 residues. The J segment lost 4 bases and the V segment lost 7 bases, leaving 5 bases of the junction unmatched. The V gene's germline CDR1 is SNHLY and CDR2 FYNNEI. CDR3 bases: TGTGCCAGCACAGGGGGACAGGGTTATAATTCACCCCTCCACTTT. Amino acids: CASTGGQGYNSPLHF.

The chain couples TRBV2 to TRBJ2-1, with 13 bases identical to TRBD2. The CDR3 spans 12 residues. V trimming: 5 bases; J trimming: 14 bases; junction bases outside the gene matches: 3. CDR1 is SNHLY and CDR2 is FYNNEI in the germline V gene. CDR3 amino acids: CASSTSGGAEFF. The CDR3, as DNA: TGTGCCAGCAGTACTAGCGGGGGGGCCGAGTTCTTC.

V is TRBV5-4 and J is TRBJ1-1; TRBD1 is a possible D gene (5 bases). CDR1 SGHNT and CDR2 YYREEE come from the germline V gene (reference sequence). V lost 1 base to trimming and J lost 0 bases, with 7 bases between them. The CDR3 runs 14 residues. The CDR3 here is CASSLKGMNTEAFF. The CDR3 DNA sequence: TGTGCCAGCAGCTTGAAGGGGATGAACACTGAAGCTTTCTTT.